This T cell receptor (beta chain) appears in the sequencing data of a study of T-cell reconstitution after alpha-beta-depleted transplantation in children. The germline V gene has CDR1 KGHSH and CDR2 LQKENI. This CDR3 has 14 amino acids. V was pared by 6 bases and J by 5 bases, with 7 bases of the junction left unmatched. This clonotype was observed at least ten times. TCRbeta library construction was performed incorporating unique molecular identifiers. Using its own MiXCR run on the PCR reads, TCRdb lists one record per CDR3 protein. Among some 200,000 distinct CDR3 sequences listed, over 9.5% were seen once.

The chain employs TRBV18 and TRBJ2-1; TRBD1 matches 7 bases. The sample consisted of PBMCs from the stem cell graft donor, taken from the stem cell graft. The TCR originated in a human donor who donated a stem cell graft to a child with SCID. CDR3 sequence reads: CASSRFGQDNEQFF. CDR3 coding DNA: TGTGCCAGCTCCCGCTTTGGACAGGACAATGAGCAGTTCTTC.